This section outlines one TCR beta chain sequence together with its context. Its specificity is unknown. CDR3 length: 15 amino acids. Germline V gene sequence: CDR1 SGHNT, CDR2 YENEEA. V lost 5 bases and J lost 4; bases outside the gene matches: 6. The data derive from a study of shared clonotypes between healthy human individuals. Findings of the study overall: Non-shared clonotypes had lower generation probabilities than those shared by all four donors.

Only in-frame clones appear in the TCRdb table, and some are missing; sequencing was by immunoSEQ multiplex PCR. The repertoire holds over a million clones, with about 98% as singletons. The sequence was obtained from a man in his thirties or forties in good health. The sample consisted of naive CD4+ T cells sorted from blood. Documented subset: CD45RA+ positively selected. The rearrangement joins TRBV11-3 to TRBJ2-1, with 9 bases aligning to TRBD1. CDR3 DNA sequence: TGTGCCAGCAGCCAGGGGACAGGGAAATACAATGAGCAGTTCTTC. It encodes CASSQGTGKYNEQFF.